The TCR beta chain described here comes from a study of cytomegalovirus exposure and HLA in healthy donors. PCR used 60 Vbeta primers and 13 Jbeta primers. Here immunoSEQ multiplex PCR was the method, and the copy in TCRdb shows in-frame clones only, minus some. The sample shows roughly 200,000 clones, roughly four fifths of them seen only once. This receptor was identified in a man in his thirties or forties in good health and CMV-seronegative. Sequencing was done on a sample of PBMCs.

CDR3 bases: TGTGCCAGCAGTTACGCAGGGGAGCCCTATGGCTACACCTTC. It encodes CASSYAGEPYGYTF. The rearrangement links TRBV6-5 to TRBJ1-2, with D tentatively TRBD1 (6 bases). Trimming took 2 bases from V and 4 from J, leaving 11 bases between them. This CDR3 contains 14 residues. Germline-derived CDR1 and CDR2 are MNHEY and SVGAGI.